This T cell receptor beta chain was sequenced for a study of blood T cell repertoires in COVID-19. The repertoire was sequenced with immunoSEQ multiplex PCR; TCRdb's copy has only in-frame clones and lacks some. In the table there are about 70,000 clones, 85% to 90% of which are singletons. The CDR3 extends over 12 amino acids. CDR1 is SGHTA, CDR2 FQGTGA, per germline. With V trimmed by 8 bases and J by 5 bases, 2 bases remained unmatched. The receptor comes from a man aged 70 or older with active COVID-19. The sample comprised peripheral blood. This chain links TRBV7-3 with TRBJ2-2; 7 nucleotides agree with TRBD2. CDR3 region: CASHGGTGELFF. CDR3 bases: TGTGCCAGCCACGGGGGGACCGGGGAGCTGTTTTTT.